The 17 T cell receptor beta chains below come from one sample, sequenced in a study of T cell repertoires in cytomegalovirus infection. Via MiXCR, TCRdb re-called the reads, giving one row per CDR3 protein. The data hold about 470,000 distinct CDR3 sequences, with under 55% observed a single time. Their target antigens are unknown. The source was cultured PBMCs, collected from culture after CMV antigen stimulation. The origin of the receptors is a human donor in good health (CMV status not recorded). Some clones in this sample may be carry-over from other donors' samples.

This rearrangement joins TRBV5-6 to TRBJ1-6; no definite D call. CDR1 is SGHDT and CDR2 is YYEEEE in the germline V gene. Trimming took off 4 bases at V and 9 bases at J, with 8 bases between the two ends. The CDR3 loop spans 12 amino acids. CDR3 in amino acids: CASSQDFSPLHF. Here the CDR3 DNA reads TGTGCCAGCAGCCAGGATTTTTCACCCCTCCACTTT.

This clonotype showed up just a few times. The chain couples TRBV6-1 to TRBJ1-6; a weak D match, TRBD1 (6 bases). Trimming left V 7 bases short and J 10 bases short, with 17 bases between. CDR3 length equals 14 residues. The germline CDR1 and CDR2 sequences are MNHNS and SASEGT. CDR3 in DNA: TGTGCCAGCATGAGAACAGGGCCAAAGTCACCCCTCCACTTT. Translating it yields CASMRTGPKSPLHF.

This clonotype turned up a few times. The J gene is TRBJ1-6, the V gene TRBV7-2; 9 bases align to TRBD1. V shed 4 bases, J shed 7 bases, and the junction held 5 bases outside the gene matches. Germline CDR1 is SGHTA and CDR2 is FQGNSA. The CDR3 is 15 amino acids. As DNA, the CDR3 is TGTGCCAGCAGCTCGAACAGGGGGCTAAATTCACCCCTCCACTTT. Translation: CASSSNRGLNSPLHF. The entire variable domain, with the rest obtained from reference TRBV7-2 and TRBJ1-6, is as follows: GAGVSQSPSNKVTEKGKDVELRCDPISGHTALYWYRQSLGQGLEFLIYFQGNSAPDKSGLPSDRFSAERTGGSVSTLTIQRTQQEDSAVYLCASSSNRGLNSPLHFGNGTRLTVT.

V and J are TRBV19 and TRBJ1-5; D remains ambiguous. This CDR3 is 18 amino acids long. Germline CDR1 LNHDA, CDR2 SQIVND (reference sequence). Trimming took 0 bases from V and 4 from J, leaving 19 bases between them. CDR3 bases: TGTGCCAGTAGTATAGACCCTCCCGGCGGCCGGCGTAATCAGCCCCAGCATTTT. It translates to CASSIDPPGGRRNQPQHF.

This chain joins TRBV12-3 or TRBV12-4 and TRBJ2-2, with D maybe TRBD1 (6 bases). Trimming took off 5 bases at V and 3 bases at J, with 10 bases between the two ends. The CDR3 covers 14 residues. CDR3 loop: CASSLTGDTGELFF. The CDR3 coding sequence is TGTGCCAGCAGTCTGACAGGAGACACCGGGGAGCTGTTTTTT.

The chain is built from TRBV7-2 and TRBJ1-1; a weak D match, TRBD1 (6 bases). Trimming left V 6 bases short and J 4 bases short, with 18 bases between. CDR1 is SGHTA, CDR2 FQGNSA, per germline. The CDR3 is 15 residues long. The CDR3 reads CASRPNRVGGTEAFF. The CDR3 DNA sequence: TGTGCCAGCAGACCAAACAGGGTCGGCGGCACTGAAGCTTTCTTT.

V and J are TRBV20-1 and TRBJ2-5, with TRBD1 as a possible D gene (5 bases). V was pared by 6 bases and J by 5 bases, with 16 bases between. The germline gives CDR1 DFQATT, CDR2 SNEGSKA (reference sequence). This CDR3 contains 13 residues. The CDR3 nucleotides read TGCAGTGCCCCCTGGGGCGGCCGGGAGACCCAGTACTTC. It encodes CSAPWGGRETQYF.

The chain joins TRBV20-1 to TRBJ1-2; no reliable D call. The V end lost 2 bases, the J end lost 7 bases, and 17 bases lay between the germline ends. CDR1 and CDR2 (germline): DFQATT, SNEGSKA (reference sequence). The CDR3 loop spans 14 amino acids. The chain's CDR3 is CSARMAGSVGGYTF. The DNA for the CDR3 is TGCAGTGCTAGAATGGCAGGCTCGGTCGGTGGCTACACCTTC.

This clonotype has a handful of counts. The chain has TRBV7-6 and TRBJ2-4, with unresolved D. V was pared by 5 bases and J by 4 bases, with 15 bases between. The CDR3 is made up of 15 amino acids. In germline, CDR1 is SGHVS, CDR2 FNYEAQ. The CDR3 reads CASSPSRVAKNIQYF. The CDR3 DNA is TGTGCCAGCAGCCCCTCCCGGGTGGCGAAAAACATTCAGTACTTC.

The CDR3 DNA is TGCAGTGTGGGATCTGGAAACACCATATATTTT. This gives the protein CSVGSGNTIYF. The chain uses TRBV20-1 and TRBJ1-3; D is ambiguous. This CDR3 has 11 amino acids. The germline gives CDR1 DFQATT, CDR2 SNEGSKA (reference sequence). V lost 7 bases and J 1 base, leaving 5 bases between the germline ends.

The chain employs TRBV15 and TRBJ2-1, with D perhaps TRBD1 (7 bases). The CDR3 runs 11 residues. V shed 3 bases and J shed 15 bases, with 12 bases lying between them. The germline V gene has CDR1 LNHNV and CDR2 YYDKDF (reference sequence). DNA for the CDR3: TGTGCCACCAGCAGCCACAGGGGAGGGTTCTTC. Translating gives CATSSHRGGFF.

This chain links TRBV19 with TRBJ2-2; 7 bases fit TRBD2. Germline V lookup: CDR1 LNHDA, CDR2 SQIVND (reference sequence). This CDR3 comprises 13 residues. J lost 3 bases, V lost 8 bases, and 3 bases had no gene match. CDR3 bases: TGTGCCAGTGGGCGGGAGTACACCGGGGAGCTGTTTTTT. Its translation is CASGREYTGELFF.

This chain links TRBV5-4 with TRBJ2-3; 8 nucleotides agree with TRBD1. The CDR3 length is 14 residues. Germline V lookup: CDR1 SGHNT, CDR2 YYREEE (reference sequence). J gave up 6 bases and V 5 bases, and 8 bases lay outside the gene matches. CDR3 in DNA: TGTGCCAGCAGTCTTACTGGACAGGGTGATACGCAGTATTTT. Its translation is CASSLTGQGDTQYF.

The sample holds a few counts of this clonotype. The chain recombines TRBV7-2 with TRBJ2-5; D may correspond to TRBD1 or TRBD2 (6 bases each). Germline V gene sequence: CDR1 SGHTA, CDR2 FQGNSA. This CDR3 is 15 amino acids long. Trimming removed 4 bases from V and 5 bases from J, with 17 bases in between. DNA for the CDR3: TGTGCCAGCAGCTCTATGGGGGCCGCGGGGGAGACCCAGTACTTC. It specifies CASSSMGAAGETQYF.

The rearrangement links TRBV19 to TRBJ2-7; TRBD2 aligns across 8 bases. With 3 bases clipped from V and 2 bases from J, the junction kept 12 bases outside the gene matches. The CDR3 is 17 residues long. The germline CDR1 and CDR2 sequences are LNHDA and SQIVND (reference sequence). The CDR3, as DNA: TGTGCCAGTAGTATTCGCTCTACCGGGAGGGTGACCTACGAGCAGTACTTC. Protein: CASSIRSTGRVTYEQYF. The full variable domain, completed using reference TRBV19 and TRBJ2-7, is DGGITQSPKYLFRKEGQNVTLSCEQNLNHDAMYWYRQDPGQGLRLIYYSQIVNDFQKGDIAEGYSVSREKKESFPLTVTSAQKNPTAFYLCASSIRSTGRVTYEQYFGPGTRLTVT.

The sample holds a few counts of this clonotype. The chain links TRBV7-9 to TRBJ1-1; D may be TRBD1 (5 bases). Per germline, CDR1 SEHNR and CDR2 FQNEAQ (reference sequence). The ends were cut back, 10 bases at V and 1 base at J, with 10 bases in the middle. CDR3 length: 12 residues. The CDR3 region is CATPTGNTEAFF. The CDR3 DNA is TGTGCCACCCCAACAGGGAACACTGAAGCTTTCTTT. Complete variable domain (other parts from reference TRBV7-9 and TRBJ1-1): DTGVSQNPRHKITKRGQNVTFRCDPISEHNRLYWYRQTLGQGPEFLTYFQNEAQLEKSRLLSDRFSAERPKGSFSTLEIQRTEQGDSAMYLCATPTGNTEAFFGQGTRLTVV.

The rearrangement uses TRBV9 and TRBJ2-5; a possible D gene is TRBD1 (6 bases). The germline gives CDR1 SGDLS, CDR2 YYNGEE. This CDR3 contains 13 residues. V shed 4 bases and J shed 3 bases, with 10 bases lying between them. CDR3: CASSSRDKETQYF. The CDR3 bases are TGTGCCAGCAGCTCACGGGACAAAGAGACCCAGTACTTC.